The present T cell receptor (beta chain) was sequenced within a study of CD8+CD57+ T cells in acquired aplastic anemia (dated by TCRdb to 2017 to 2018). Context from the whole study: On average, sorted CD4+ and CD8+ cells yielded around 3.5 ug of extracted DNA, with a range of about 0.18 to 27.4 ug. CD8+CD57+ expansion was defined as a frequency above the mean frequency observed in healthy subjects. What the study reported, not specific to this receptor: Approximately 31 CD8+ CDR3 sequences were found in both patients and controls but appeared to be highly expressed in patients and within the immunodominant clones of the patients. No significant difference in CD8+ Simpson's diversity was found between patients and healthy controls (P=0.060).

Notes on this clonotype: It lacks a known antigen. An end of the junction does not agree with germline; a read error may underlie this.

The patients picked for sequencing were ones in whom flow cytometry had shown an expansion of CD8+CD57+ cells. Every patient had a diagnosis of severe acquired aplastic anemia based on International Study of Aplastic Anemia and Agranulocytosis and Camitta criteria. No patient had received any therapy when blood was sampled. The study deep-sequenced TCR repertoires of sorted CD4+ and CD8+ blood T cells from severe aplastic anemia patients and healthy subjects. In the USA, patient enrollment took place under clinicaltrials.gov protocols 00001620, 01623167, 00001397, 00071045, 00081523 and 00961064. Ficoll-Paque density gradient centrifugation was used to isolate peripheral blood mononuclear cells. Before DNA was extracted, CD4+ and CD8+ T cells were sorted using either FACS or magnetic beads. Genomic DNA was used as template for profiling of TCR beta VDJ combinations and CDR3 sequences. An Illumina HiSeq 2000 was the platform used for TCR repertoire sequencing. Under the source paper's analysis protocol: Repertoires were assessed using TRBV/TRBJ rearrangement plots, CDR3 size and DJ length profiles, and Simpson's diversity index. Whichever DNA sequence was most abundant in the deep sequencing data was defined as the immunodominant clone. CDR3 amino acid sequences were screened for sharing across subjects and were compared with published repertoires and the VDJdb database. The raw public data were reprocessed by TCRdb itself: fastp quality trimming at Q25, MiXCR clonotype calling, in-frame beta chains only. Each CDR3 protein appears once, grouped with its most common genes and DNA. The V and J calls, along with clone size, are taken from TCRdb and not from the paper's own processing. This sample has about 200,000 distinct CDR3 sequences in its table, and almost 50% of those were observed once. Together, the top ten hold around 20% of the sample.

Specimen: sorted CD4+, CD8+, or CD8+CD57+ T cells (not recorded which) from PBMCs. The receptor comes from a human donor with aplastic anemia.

The DNA sequence is as follows: TGCAGCGTTGAAAAAGGGGACTATGGCTACGCCTTC. This encodes CSVEKGDYGYAF. The sequence joins TRBV29-1 to TRBJ1-2, and perhaps TRBD1 as D gene, on 5 matching bases. The CDR3 goes from the cysteine to the phenylalanine over 12 residues. Solely the CDR3 DNA is kept, with 36 bases framed from the first base. For CDR1 and CDR2, the germline V gene lists SQVTM and ANQGSEA.